The 8 T cell receptor beta chains below were found in one sample sequenced in a study of CD8 T cells in ankylosing spondylitis. TCRdb independently ran MiXCR on the 5' RACE reads; one entry per CDR3 protein. This table holds a few hundred thousand distinct CDR3 sequences, roughly a tenth found once. Sequenced sample: blood, either unsorted or a sorted T cell fraction (not recorded which). The receptors originated from a male donor with ankylosing spondylitis or in good health (not recorded which).

The rearrangement links TRBV20-1 to TRBJ2-3, with 9 bases aligning to TRBD2. Germline trimming cut 3 bases from V and 4 bases from J; bases unmatched to any gene: 11. The CDR3 has 16 amino acids. CDR1 is DFQATT and CDR2 is SNEGSKA in the germline V gene (reference sequence). CDR3 loop: CSARSGLAGVADTQYF. CDR3 nucleotide sequence: TGCAGTGCTAGGTCGGGCTTAGCGGGGGTAGCAGATACGCAGTATTTT.

This clonotype has more than one count but fewer than ten. The chain has TRBV5-6 and TRBJ1-4; 8 bases match TRBD1. The V and J ends lost 3 bases and 6 bases, in that order; junction bases with no gene match: 10. The CDR3 totals 16 residues. Per germline, CDR1 SGHDT and CDR2 YYEEEE. CDR3 sequence reads: CASSSTGGRADEKLFF. The CDR3 DNA reads as TGTGCCAGCAGCTCCACAGGGGGAAGGGCAGATGAAAAACTGTTTTTT.

Comment on this clonotype: One end of the junction is discordant with germline, which a read error may explain. The chain links TRBV29-1 to TRBJ1-1, with D perhaps matching TRBD1 (5 bases). The CDR3 extends over 14 amino acids. Germline V gives CDR1 SQVTM, CDR2 ANQGSEA. CDR3: CSVDLGPWGTEALF. The CDR3 DNA follows: TGCAGCGTTGATTTGGGGCCCTGGGGCACTGAAGCTCTCTTT.

This clonotype was recorded many times. The J gene is TRBJ2-3, the V gene TRBV4-2; D remains ambiguous. This CDR3 region has 13 residues. V lost 0 bases, J lost 6 bases, and 7 bases lay in between. CDR1 and CDR2 from the germline V gene are LGHNA and YNFKEQ. Here the CDR3 DNA reads TGTGCCAGCAGCCAAGATTTGGGCGATACGCAGTATTTT. Protein product: CASSQDLGDTQYF.

The J gene is TRBJ1-2, the V gene TRBV6-1; D is unresolved. V was cut by 6 bases and J by 3 bases, with 17 bases left in between. The CDR3 covers 15 residues. The germline gives CDR1 MNHNS, CDR2 SASEGT. Written as DNA, the CDR3 is TGTGCCAGCAGCCTGAAGTGGGATTCTCACTATGGCTACACCTTC. It codes for CASSLKWDSHYGYTF.

This clonotype was detected many times. The V call is TRBV7-2, the J call TRBJ2-1; 8 bases agree with TRBD2. From germline, CDR1 is SGHTA and CDR2 FQGNSA. This CDR3 region has 15 residues. Trimming took 2 bases from V and 8 from J; bases not matched to a gene: 8. The CDR3 sequence: CASSLNPGGPHEQFF. The CDR3 nucleotides read TGTGCCAGCAGCTTAAACCCGGGGGGGCCCCATGAGCAGTTCTTC.

This clonotype was detected many times. This chain uses TRBV7-2 with TRBJ2-2; either TRBD1 or TRBD2 may fit D (5 bases each). Trimming pared 3 bases from V and 1 base from J, leaving 12 bases between. The CDR3 is 16 residues long. CDR1 is SGHTA and CDR2 is FQGNSA in the germline V gene. CDR3 residues: CASSFSGTMNTGELFF. CDR3 nucleotide sequence: TGTGCCAGCAGCTTCTCCGGGACCATGAACACCGGGGAGCTGTTTTTT.

The chain is built from TRBV6-2 or TRBV6-3 and TRBJ2-1; the D call may be TRBD1 or TRBD2 (5 bases each). V lost 7 bases to trimming and J lost 2 bases, with 12 bases between them. The CDR3 covers 14 residues. CDR1 is MNHEY and CDR2 is SVGEGT in the germline V gene. The CDR3 loop reads CASKWDPTYNEQFF. In DNA, the CDR3 is TGTGCCAGCAAGTGGGACCCGACCTACAATGAGCAGTTCTTC.